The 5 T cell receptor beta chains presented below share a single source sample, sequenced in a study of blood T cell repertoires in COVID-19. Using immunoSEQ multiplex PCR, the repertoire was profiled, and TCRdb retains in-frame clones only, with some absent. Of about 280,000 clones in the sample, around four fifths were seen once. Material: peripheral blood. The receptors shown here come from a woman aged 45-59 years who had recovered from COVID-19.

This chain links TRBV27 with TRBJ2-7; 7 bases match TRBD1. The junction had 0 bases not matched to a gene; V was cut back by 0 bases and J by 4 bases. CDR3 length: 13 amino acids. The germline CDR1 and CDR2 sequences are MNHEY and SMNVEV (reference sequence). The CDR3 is CASSLSTGYEQYF. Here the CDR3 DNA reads TGTGCCAGCAGTTTATCGACAGGGTACGAGCAGTACTTC.

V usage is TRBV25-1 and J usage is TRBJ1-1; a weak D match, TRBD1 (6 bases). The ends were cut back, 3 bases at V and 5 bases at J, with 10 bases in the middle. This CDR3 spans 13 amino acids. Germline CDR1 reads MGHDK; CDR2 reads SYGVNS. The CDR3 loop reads CASSDRGGTEAFF. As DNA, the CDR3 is TGTGCCAGCAGTGACAGGGGAGGGACTGAAGCTTTCTTT.

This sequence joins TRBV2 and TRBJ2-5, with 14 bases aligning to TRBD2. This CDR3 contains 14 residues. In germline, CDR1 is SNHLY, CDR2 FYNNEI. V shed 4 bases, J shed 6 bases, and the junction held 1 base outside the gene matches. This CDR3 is CASSGTSGGQTQYF. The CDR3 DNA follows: TGTGCCAGCAGTGGGACTAGCGGGGGGCAGACCCAGTACTTC. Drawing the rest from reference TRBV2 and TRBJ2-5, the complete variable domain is EPEVTQTPSHQVTQMGQEVILRCVPISNHLYFYWYRQILGQKVEFLVSFYNNEISEKSEIFDDQFSVERPDGSNFTLKIRSTKLEDSAMYFCASSGTSGGQTQYFGPGTRLLVL.

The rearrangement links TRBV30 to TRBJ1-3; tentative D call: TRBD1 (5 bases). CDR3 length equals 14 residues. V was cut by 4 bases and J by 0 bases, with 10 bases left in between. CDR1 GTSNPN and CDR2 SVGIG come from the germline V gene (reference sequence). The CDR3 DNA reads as TGTGCCTGGACCCAGGGCGTCTCTGGAAACACCATATATTTT. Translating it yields CAWTQGVSGNTIYF.

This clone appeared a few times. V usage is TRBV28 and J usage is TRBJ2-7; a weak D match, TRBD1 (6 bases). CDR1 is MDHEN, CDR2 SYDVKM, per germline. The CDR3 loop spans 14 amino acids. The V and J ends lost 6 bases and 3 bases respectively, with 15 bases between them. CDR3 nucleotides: TGTGCCAGCAGCCCAGGACAGCCCCACTACGAGCAGTACTTC. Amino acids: CASSPGQPHYEQYF.